The source of this TCR beta chain is a study of cytomegalovirus exposure and HLA in healthy donors. Findings and caveats of the study: A later analysis associated 15,000 or so TCR beta sequences with HLA alleles at a 0.05 false discovery rate. TCR beta chains numbering roughly 150 were designated cytomegalovirus-associated.

Donors counted as nominally healthy when sampled, yet unrecorded immune exposures were likely. The PCR made use of 60 Vbeta and 13 Jbeta primers. Here immunoSEQ multiplex PCR was the method, and the copy in TCRdb shows in-frame clones only, minus some. The sample gives about 110,000 clones, 81% of which show up once; about 2.2% is in the top ten. The CDR3 is 13 residues long. Germline V gene lookup returns CDR1 SGDLS and CDR2 YYNGEE. Deletions cut 2 bases from V and 4 bases from J, with 9 bases between. Details on this clone: As yet, its antigen is unknown.

The chain couples TRBV9 to TRBJ1-2, with a possible D match to TRBD1 (6 bases). The specimen sequenced was PBMCs. This TCR came from a man younger than 45 in good health and CMV-seronegative. The CDR3 sequence is CASSVGAGYGYTF. The CDR3 nucleotides are TGTGCCAGCAGCGTGGGGGCGGGCTATGGCTACACCTTC.